The rows below give T cell receptor beta chains drawn from one sample of a study of PD-L1 blockade in urothelial cancer. Assay used: immunoSEQ multiplex PCR; TCRdb lists only in-frame clones, some missing. Of under 100,000 clones in the sample, 82% were seen once. The source was PBMCs, collected around atezolizumab (anti-PD-L1) treatment. The receptor set was obtained from a man aged 65-85 years with urothelial cancer. The CDR3 runs from the conserved cysteine through the conserved F or W. The D gene is left open where the match is weak. Clone size is not always given. Where it is, it says once, few, many or a class for expanded clones.

d_call: NA
v_call: TRBV19
clone_size: NA
j_call: TRBJ1-2
cdr3_nt: TGTGCCAGTAGTAGACCGCAGGGGGGCTACACCTTC
cdr3_aa: CASSRPQGGYTF

d_call: NA
v_call: TRBV7-8
clone_size: NA
j_call: TRBJ1-2
cdr3_nt: TGTGCCAGCACCCACAAAGGCACAAACGGGGGGACTGGCTACACCTTC
cdr3_aa: CASTHKGTNGGTGYTF

d_call: NA
v_call: TRBV11-2
clone_size: NA
j_call: TRBJ1-1
cdr3_nt: TGTGCCAGCAGCTTAGCGGGACATACGAACACTGAAGCTTTCTTT
cdr3_aa: CASSLAGHTNTEAFF

d_call: TRBD1
v_call: TRBV18
clone_size: once
j_call: TRBJ1-3
cdr3_nt: TGTGCCAGCTCACCGAACGTACAGGGGTACTCTGGAAACACCATATATTTT
cdr3_aa: CASSPNVQGYSGNTIYF

d_call: NA
v_call: TRBV2
clone_size: NA
j_call: TRBJ2-1
cdr3_nt: TGTGCCAGCAGGGAGGGACTGAACAATGAGCAGTTCTTC
cdr3_aa: CASREGLNNEQFF

d_call: TRBD1
v_call: TRBV19
clone_size: NA
j_call: TRBJ2-1
cdr3_nt: TGTGCCAGTAGTAACCCCGGACAGGGCCGCGAAAAGCAGTTCTTC
cdr3_aa: CASSNPGQGREKQFF

d_call: TRBD2
v_call: TRBV19
clone_size: NA
j_call: TRBJ2-7
cdr3_nt: TGTGCCAGTAGTACCCAGCGGGGGTCCCTCGAGCAGTACTTC
cdr3_aa: CASSTQRGSLEQYF

d_call: NA
v_call: TRBV18
clone_size: NA
j_call: TRBJ1-5
cdr3_nt: TGTGCCAGCTCACCCAGTGGACTTACTAGCAATCAGCCCCAGCATTTT
cdr3_aa: CASSPSGLTSNQPQHF

d_call: NA
v_call: TRBV10-3
clone_size: NA
j_call: TRBJ1-1
cdr3_nt: TGTGCCATCAGTGAGTCGACGGGGGGCACGGGGCCTGATGAAGCTTTCTTT
cdr3_aa: CAISESTGGTGPDEAFF

d_call: TRBD1
v_call: TRBV2
clone_size: many
j_call: TRBJ2-1
cdr3_nt: TGTGCCAGCAGTCCAGGGGGCGAAAATGAGCAGTTCTTC
cdr3_aa: CASSPGGENEQFF

d_call: NA
v_call: TRBV5-1
clone_size: once
j_call: TRBJ2-7
cdr3_nt: TGCGCCAGCAGCTTGGGGCGGGACAACCTATCGGGGGGCTACGAGCAGTACTTC
cdr3_aa: CASSLGRDNLSGGYEQYF

d_call: TRBD2
v_call: TRBV7-9
clone_size: once
j_call: TRBJ2-1
cdr3_nt: TGTGCCAGCAGCTTTGGGCCTAGCGGAACTTACAATGAGCAGTTCTTC
cdr3_aa: CASSFGPSGTYNEQFF

d_call: NA
v_call: TRBV11-2
clone_size: NA
j_call: TRBJ2-7
cdr3_nt: TGTGCCAGCAGCCTTTCTGACAGGACCTCCTACGAGCAGTACTTC
cdr3_aa: CASSLSDRTSYEQYF

d_call: NA
v_call: TRBV7-9
clone_size: NA
j_call: TRBJ1-3
cdr3_nt: TGTGCCAGCAGCTTAGAGTCGGTCTCTGGAAACACCATATATTTT
cdr3_aa: CASSLESVSGNTIYF

d_call: NA
v_call: TRBV19
clone_size: NA
j_call: TRBJ1-5
cdr3_nt: TGTGCCAGTAGCGAGAGCGGTAGGGTGAATCAGCCCCAGCATTTT
cdr3_aa: CASSESGRVNQPQHF